This T cell receptor (beta chain) was identified in a study of shared clonotypes between healthy human individuals. CDR1 SGHRS and CDR2 YFSETQ come from the germline V gene. Trimming stripped 3 bases from V and 1 base from J, with 8 bases between. This CDR3 region has 14 residues. As originally analysed: Owing to the provision of junction-only sequences devoid of quality scores by immunoSEQ, filtering differed. Produced via immunoSEQ multiplex PCR; TCRdb's table is partial and in-frame only. D and trimming come from the DNA, and the V and J calls and clone size come from that table. The table records about 680,000 clones, 72% of them present only once. This clone has a handful of counts.

The origin of this receptor is a woman aged 25 to 39 in good health. The sample consisted of memory CD4+ T cells sorted from blood. As to subset: CD45RA-negative fraction. The chain links TRBV5-1 to TRBJ1-3, with D tentatively TRBD1 (5 bases). The CDR3 spells CASSYGTSGNTIYF. Here the CDR3 DNA reads TGCGCCAGCAGCTACGGGACTTCTGGAAACACCATATATTTT. The variable domain in full, with the rest retrieved from reference TRBV5-1 and TRBJ1-3, is KAGVTQTPRYLIKTRGQQVTLSCSPISGHRSVSWYQQTPGQGLQFLFEYFSETQRNKGNFPGRFSGRQFSNSRSEMNVSTLELGDSALYLCASSYGTSGNTIYFGEGSWLTVV.